These 6 T cell receptor beta chains were sequenced from one sample in a study of blood T cell repertoires in COVID-19. Repertoires were generated with immunoSEQ multiplex PCR, while TCRdb's copy carries only in-frame clones and drops some. The data contain about 190,000 clones, around 80% of them singletons. Source material: peripheral blood. The origin of the receptors is a woman at least 80 years old with active or convalescent COVID-19.

The gene calls are TRBV15 and TRBJ1-2; TRBD1 might be the D (5 bases). This CDR3 has 12 residues. Trimming stripped 0 bases from V and 9 bases from J, with 8 bases between. Per the germline V gene, CDR1 is LNHNV and CDR2 is YYDKDF (reference sequence). CDR3 loop: CATSRDGGSYTF. CDR3 coding DNA: TGTGCCACCAGCAGAGATGGGGGGAGCTACACCTTC.

V is TRBV3-1 (or the pseudogene TRBV3-2) and J is TRBJ2-3; 9 bases match TRBD2. CDR3 length: 15 amino acids. CDR1 LGHDT and CDR2 YNNKEL come from the germline V gene (reference sequence). V was clipped by 3 bases and J by 0 bases; unmatched bases: 1. The CDR3 DNA reads TGTGCCAGCAGCCACCTAGCGGGGAGCACAGATACGCAGTATTTT. Protein product: CASSHLAGSTDTQYF.

This rearrangement joins TRBV5-1 to TRBJ1-3, with D perhaps matching TRBD1 (6 bases). This CDR3 has 15 amino acids. V was cut by 0 bases and J by 4 bases, with 11 bases left in between. Looked up from germline, CDR1 is SGHRS and CDR2 is YFSETQ. As DNA, the CDR3 is TGCGCCAGCAGCTTGGGGGACATTGCAGGAAACACCATATATTTT. Translated: CASSLGDIAGNTIYF.

The chain joins TRBV19 to TRBJ1-1; 8 bases are a match to TRBD1. The V and J ends lost 6 bases and 4 bases, in that order; junction bases with no gene match: 7. The CDR3 contains 14 residues. The germline V gene has CDR1 LNHDA and CDR2 SQIVND (reference sequence). DNA of the CDR3: TGTGCCAGTAGCATCATCGGACAGGGCACTGAAGCTTTCTTT. Its protein product is CASSIIGQGTEAFF. Full variable domain (rest looked up from reference TRBV19 and TRBJ1-1): DGGITQSPKYLFRKEGQNVTLSCEQNLNHDAMYWYRQDPGQGLRLIYYSQIVNDFQKGDIAEGYSVSREKKESFPLTVTSAQKNPTAFYLCASSIIGQGTEAFFGQGTRLTVV.

This chain joins TRBV29-1 and TRBJ2-2, with 11 nucleotides matching TRBD1. This CDR3 is 21 amino acids long. The germline V gene has CDR1 SQVTM and CDR2 ANQGSEA. The CDR3: CNDPDGLVGQGAKEGTGELFF. The CDR3 DNA reads TGCAACGATCCTGATGGGTTGGTTGGACAGGGGGCGAAGGAAGGAACCGGGGAGCTGTTTTTT.

This clone was seen just once. The chain employs TRBV25-1 and TRBJ1-4; 7 bases are a match to TRBD1. V was pared by 6 bases and J by 8 bases, with 15 bases of the junction left unmatched. This CDR3 has 16 amino acids. Germline CDR1 reads MGHDK; CDR2 reads SYGVNS. This CDR3 is CASRGPSGTESEKLFF. The CDR3, as DNA: TGTGCCAGCAGGGGCCCCTCGGGGACAGAATCCGAAAAACTGTTTTTT.